The present T cell receptor (beta chain) was sequenced within a study of cytomegalovirus exposure and HLA in healthy donors. Study findings and constraints: It was 150 to 200 TCR beta chains that were listed as cytomegalovirus-associated. At a 0.05 false discovery rate, a later analysis found around 17,000 TCR beta sequences to be associated with HLA alleles. A later analysis showed that HLA-associated TCR beta chains had undergone more clonal expansion than equally common others.

13 Jbeta primers and 60 Vbeta primers were used for the PCR. Libraries were prepared by immunoSEQ multiplex PCR; TCRdb keeps only in-frame clonotypes and omits some of them. This table holds around 250,000 clones, about 80% found once. The CDR3 length is 13 residues. Trimming removed 7 bases from V and 5 bases from J, with 14 bases in between. Germline lookup yields CDR1 WSHSY and CDR2 SAAADI. This clone has a handful of counts. Its matching antigen is unknown. This clonotype originated in a woman aged 55-70 years in good health and CMV-seropositive. The chain combines TRBV10-2 with TRBJ1-1; the D is unclear. Sequencing input: PBMCs. The CDR3: CASIVGLGTEAFF. DNA of the CDR3: TGCGCCAGCATAGTAGGACTTGGAACTGAAGCTTTCTTT.